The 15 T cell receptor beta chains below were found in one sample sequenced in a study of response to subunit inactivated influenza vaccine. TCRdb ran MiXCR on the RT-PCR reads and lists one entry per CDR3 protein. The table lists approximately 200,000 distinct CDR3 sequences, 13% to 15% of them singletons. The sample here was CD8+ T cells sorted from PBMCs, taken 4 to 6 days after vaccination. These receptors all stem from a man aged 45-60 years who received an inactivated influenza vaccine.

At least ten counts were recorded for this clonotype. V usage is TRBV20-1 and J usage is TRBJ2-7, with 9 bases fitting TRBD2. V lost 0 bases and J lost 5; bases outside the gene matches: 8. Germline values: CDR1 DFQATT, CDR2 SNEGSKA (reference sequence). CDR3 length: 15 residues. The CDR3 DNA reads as TGCAGTGCTAGAGATCCGCGGGAGGGCCTCAACGAGCAGTACTTC. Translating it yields CSARDPREGLNEQYF.

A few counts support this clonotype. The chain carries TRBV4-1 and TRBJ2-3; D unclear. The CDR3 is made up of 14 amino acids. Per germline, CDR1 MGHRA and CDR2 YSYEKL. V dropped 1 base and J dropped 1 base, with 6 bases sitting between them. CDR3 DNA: TGCGCCAGCAGCCAAGTGGAAGGCACAGATACGCAGTATTTT. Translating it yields CASSQVEGTDTQYF.

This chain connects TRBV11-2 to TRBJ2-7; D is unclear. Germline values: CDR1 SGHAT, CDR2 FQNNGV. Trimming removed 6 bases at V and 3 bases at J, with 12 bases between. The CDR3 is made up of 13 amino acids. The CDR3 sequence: CASRYSHIYEQYF. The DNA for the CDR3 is TGTGCCAGCAGGTATAGTCACATCTACGAGCAGTACTTC.

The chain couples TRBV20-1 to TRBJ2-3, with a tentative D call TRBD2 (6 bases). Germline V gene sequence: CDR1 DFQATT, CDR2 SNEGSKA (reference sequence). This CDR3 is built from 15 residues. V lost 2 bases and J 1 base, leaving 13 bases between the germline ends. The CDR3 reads CSARSWASGTDTQYF. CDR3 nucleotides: TGCAGTGCTAGATCTTGGGCTAGCGGCACAGATACGCAGTATTTT.

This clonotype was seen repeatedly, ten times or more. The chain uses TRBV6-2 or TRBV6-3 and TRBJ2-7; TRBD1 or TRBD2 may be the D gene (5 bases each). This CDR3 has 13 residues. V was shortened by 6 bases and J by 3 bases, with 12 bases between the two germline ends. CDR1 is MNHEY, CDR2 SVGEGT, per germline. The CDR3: CASRAGTFYEQYF. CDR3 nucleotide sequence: TGTGCCAGCAGAGCAGGGACGTTCTACGAGCAGTACTTC.

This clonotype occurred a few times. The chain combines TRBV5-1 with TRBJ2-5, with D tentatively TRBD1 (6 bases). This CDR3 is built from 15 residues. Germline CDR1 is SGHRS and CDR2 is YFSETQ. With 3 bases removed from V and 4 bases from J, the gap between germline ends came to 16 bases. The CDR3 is CASSSFRTEPETQYF. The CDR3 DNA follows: TGCGCCAGCAGCTCCTTTCGGACAGAGCCAGAGACCCAGTACTTC.

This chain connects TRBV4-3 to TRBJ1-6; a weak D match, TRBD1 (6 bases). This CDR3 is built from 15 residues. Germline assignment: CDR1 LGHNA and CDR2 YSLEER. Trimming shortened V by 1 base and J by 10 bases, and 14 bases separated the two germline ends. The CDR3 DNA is TGCGCCAGCAGCCAAGTAGGGGGGTTTGGATCACCCCTCCACTTT. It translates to CASSQVGGFGSPLHF.

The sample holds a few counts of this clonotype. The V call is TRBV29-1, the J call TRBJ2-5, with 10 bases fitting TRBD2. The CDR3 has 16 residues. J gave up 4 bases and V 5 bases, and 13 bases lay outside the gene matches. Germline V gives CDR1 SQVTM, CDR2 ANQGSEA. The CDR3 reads CSVLQPLAGDPETQYF. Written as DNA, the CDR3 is TGCAGCGTTCTTCAACCGCTAGCGGGGGATCCAGAGACCCAGTACTTC.

CDR3 loop: CASSPPGLAGVEQFF. The CDR3 coding sequence is TGTGCCAGCAGCCCCCCGGGACTAGCGGGAGTTGAGCAGTTCTTC. The genes are TRBV7-9 and TRBJ2-1, with 14 bases lining up with TRBD2. The CDR3 is made up of 15 amino acids. V lost 5 bases to trimming and J lost 9 bases; unmatched junction nucleotides: 6. Germline CDR1 and CDR2: SEHNR and FQNEAQ (reference sequence).

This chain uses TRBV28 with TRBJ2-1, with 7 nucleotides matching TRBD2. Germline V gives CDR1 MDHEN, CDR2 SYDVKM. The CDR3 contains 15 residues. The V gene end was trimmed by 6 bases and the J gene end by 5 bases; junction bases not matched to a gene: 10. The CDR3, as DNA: TGTGCCAGCAGCCCATGGCGGGAGATCCACAATGAGCAGTTCTTC. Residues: CASSPWREIHNEQFF.

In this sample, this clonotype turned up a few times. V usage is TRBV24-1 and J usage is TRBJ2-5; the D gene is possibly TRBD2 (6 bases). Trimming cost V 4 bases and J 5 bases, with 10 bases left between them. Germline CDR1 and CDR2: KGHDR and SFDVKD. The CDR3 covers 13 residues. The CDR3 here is CATSDWDSETQYF. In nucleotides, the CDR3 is TGTGCCACCAGTGACTGGGACTCCGAGACCCAGTACTTC.

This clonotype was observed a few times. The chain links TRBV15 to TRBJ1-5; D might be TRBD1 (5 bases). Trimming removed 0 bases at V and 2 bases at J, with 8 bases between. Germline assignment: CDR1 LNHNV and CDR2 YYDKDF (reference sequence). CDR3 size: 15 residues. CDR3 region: CATSRDGGGNQPQHF. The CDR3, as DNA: TGTGCCACCAGCAGAGATGGAGGGGGCAATCAGCCCCAGCATTTT. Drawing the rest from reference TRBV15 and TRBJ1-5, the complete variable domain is DAMVIQNPRYQVTQFGKPVTLSCSQTLNHNVMYWYQQKSSQAPKLLFHYYDKDFNNEADTPDNFQSRRPNTSFCFLDIRSPGLGDTAMYLCATSRDGGGNQPQHFGDGTRLSIL.

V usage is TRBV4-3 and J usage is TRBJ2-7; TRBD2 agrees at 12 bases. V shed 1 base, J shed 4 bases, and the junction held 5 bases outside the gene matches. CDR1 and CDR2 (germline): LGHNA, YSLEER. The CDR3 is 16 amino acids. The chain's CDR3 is CASSQGTSGTSYEQYF. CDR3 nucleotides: TGCGCCAGCAGCCAAGGGACTAGCGGGACCTCTTACGAGCAGTACTTC.

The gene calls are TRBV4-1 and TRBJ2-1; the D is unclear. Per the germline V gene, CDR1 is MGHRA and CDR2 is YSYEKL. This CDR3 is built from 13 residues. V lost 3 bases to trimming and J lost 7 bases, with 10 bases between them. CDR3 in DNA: TGCGCCAGCAGCCACCCGGCTGTTAATGAGCAGTTCTTC. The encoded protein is CASSHPAVNEQFF.

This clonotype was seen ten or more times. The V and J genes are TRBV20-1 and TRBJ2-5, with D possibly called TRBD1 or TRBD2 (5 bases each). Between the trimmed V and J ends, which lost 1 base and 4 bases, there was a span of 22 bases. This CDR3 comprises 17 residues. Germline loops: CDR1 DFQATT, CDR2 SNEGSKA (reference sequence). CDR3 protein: CSARAIEGRTWGETQYF. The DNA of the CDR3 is TGCAGTGCTAGAGCAATTGAGGGACGTACTTGGGGAGAGACCCAGTACTTC.